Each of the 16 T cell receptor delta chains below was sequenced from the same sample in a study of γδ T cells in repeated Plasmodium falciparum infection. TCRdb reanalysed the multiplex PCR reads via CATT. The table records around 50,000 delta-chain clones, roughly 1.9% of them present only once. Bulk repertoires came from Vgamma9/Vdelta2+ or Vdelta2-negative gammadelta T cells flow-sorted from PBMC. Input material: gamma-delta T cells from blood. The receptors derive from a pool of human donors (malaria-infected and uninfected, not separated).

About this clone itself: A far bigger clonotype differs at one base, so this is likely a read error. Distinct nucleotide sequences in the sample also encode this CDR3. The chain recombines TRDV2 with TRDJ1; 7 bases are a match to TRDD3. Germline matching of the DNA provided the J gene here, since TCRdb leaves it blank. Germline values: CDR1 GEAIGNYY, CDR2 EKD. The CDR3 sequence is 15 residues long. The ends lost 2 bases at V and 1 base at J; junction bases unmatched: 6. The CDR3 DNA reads TGTGCCTGTGACATGGTGGGGGAAAGCACCGATAAACTCATCTTT. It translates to CACDMVGESTDKLIF.

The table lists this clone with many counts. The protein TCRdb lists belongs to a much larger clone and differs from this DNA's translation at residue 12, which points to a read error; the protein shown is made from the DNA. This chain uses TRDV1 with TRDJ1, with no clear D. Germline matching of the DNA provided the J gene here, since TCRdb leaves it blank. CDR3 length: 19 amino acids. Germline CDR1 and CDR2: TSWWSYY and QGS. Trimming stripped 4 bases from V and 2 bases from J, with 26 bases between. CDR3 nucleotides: TGTGCTCTTGGGGTAACTTTCCACGTCGTACTGAGAAGTACCGATAAACTCATCTTT. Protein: CALGVTFHVVLRSTDKLIF.

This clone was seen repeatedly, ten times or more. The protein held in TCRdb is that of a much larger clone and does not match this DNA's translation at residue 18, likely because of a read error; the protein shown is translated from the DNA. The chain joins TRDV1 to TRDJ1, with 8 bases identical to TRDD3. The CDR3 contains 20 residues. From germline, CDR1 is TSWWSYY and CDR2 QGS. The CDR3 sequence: CALGELEVRRGYRRGDKPIF. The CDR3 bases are TGTGCTCTTGGGGAACTAGAGGTGCGTAGGGGATACAGGAGGGGAGATAAACCCATCTTT.

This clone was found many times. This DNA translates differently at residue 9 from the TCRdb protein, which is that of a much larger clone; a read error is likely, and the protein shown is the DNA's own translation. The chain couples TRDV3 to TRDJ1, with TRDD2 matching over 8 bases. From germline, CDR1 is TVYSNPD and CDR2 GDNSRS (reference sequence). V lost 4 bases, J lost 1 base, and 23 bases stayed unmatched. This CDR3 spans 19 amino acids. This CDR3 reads CACYLPTGTPRACTDKLIF. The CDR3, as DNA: TGTGCCTGCTATCTTCCTACGGGGACACCCCGAGCCTGCACCGATAAACTCATCTTT.

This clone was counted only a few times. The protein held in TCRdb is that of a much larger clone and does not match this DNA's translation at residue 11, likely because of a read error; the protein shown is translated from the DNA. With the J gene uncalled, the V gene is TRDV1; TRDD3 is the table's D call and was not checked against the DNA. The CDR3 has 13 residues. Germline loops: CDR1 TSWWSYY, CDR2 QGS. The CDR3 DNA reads TGTGCTCTTGGGCGCCTAAGGCCCGATAAACGCATCTTT. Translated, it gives CALGRLRPDKRIF.

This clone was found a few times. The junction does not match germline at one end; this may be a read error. CDR3: CSGTRFPYWGISDKLIF. In DNA, the CDR3 is TGCTCTGGGACCCGATTCCCGTACTGGGGGATCTCCGATAAACTCATCTTT. The rearrangement links TRDV1 to TRDJ1; 10 nucleotides match TRDD3. Here the J gene came from matching the DNA to germline, since TCRdb omits it. In germline, CDR1 is TSWWSYY, CDR2 QGS. The CDR3 covers 17 residues.

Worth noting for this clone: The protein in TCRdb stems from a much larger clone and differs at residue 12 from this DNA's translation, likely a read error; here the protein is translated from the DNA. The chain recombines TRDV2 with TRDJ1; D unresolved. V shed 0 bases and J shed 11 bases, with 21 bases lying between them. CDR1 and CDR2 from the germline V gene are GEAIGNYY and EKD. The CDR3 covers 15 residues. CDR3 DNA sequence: TGTGCCTGTGACACCGTATTGAGAAGCACCGATAGGCTCATCTTT. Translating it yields CACDTVLRSTDRLIF.

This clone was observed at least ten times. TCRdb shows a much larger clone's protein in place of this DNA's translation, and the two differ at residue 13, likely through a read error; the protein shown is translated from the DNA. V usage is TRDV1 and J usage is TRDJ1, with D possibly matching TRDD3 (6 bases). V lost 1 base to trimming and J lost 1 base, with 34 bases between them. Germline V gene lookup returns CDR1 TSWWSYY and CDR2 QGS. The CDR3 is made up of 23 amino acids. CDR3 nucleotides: TGTGCTCTTGGGGAACAAGTTTTCCTTTCATTTCCACCGGGGGACCGTTGCACCGATAAACTCATCTTT. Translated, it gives CALGEQVFLSFPPGDRCTDKLIF.

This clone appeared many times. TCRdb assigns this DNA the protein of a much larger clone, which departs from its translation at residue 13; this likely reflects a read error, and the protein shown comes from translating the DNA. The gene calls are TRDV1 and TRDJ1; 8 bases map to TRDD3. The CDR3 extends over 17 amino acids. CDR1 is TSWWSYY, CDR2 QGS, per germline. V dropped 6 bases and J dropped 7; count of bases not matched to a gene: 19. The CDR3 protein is CALGVPTNLGDLGKLIF. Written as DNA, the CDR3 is TGTGCTCTTGGCGTCCCTACAAACCTGGGGGACCTCGGTAAACTCATCTTT.

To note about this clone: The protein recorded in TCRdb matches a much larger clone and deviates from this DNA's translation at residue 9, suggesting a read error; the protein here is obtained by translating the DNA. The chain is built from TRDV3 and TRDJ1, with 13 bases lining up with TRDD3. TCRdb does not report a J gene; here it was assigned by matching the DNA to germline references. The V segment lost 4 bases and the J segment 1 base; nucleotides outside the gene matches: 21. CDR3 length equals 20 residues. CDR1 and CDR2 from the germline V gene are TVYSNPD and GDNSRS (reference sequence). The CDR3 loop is CASDSYQGTGGYEATDKLIF. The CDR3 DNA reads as TGTGCCTCCGATTCTTATCAGGGTACTGGGGGATACGAGGCCACCGATAAACTCATCTTT.

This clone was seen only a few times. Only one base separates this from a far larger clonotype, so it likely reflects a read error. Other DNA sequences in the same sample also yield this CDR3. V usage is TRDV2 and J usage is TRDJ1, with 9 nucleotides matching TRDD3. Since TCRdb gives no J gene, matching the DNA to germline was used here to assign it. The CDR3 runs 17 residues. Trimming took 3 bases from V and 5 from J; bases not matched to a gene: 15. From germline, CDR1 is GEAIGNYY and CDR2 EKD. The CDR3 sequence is CACDALLGEIFTDKLIF. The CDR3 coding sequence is TGTGCCTGTGACGCTTTACTGGGGGAGATATTCACTGATAAACTCATCTTT.

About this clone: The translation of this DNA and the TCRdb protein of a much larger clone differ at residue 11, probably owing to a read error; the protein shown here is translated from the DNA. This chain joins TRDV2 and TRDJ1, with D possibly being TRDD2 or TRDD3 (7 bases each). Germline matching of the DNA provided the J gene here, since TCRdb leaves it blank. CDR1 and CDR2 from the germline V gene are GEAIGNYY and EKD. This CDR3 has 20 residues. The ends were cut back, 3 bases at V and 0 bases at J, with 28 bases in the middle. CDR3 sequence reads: CACDAFLELGNSFYTDKLIF. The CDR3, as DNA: TGTGCCTGTGACGCCTTCCTCGAACTGGGGAATTCTTTCTACACCGATAAACTCATCTTT.

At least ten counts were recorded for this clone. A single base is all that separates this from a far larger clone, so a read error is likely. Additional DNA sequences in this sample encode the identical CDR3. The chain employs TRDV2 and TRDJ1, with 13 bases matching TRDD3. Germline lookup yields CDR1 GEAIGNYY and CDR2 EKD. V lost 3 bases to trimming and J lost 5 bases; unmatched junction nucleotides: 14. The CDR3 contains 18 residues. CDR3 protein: CACDVLGDTRSGTDKLIF. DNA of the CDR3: TGTGCCTGTGACGTACTGGGGGATACGCGGTCAGGCACTGATAAACTCATCTTT.

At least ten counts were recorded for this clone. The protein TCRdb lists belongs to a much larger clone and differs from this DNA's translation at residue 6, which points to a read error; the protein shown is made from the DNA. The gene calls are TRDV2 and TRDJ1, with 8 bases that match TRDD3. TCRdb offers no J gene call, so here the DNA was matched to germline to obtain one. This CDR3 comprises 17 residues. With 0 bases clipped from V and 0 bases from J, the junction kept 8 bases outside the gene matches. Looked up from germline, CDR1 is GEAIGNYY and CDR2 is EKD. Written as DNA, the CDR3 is TGTGCCTGTGACACCATACTGGGGGCCCCGTACACCGATAAACTCATCTTT. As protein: CACDTILGAPYTDKLIF.

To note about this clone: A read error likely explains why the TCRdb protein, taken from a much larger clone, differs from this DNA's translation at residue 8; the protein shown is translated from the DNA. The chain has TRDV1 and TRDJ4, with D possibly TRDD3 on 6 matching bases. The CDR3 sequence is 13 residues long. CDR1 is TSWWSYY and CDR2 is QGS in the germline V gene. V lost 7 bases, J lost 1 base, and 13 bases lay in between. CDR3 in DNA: TGTGCTCTTGAGTCGCGATACGTCAGACCCCTGATCTTT. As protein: CALESRYVRPLIF.

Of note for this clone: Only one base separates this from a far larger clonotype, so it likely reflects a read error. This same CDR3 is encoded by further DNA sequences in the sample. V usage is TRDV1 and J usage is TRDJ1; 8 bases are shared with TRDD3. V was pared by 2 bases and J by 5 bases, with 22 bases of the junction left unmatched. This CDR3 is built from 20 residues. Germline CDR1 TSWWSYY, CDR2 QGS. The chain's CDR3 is CALGEVYPRRMGDWTDKLIF. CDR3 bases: TGTGCTCTTGGGGAAGTGTATCCCAGGAGGATGGGGGATTGGACTGATAAACTCATCTTT.